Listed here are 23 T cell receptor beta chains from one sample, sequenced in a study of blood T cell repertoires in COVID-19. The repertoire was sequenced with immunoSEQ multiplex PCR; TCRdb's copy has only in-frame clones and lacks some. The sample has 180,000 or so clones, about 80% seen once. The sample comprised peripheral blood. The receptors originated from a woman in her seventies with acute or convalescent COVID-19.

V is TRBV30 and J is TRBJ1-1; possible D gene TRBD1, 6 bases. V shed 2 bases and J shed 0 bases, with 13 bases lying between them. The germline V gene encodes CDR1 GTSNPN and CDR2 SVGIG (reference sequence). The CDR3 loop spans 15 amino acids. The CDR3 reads CAWSLTGTMNTEAFF. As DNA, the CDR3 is TGTGCCTGGAGTTTGACAGGTACCATGAACACTGAAGCTTTCTTT.

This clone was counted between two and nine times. CDR3 sequence reads: CASSLAQGNSPLHF. Here the CDR3 DNA reads TGCGCCAGCAGCTTAGCACAGGGAAATTCACCCCTCCACTTT. This chain joins TRBV5-1 and TRBJ1-6; perhaps TRBD1 as D (6 bases). CDR1 and CDR2 from the germline V gene are SGHRS and YFSETQ. This CDR3 comprises 14 residues. Trimming took 2 bases from V and 7 from J, leaving 10 bases between them.

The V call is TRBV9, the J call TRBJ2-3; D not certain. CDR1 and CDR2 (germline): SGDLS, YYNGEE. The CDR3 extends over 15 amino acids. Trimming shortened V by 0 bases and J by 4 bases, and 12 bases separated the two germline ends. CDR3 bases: TGTGCCAGCAGCGTAGATGAATATCCGGCAGATACGCAGTATTTT. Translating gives CASSVDEYPADTQYF.

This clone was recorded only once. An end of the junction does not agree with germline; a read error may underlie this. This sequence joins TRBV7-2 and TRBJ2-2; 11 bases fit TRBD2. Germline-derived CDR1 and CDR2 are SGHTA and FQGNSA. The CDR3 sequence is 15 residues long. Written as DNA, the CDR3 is TGTGCCAGCAGCCTAGCGGGAGGTGCCTCCGGGGAGCTGTTTTTT. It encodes CASSLAGGASGELFF.

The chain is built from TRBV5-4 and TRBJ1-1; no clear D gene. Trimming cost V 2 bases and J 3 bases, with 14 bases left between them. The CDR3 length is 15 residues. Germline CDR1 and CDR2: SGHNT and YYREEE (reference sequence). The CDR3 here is CASSFQARPHTEAFF. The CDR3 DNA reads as TGTGCCAGCAGCTTTCAGGCCCGACCGCACACTGAAGCTTTCTTT.

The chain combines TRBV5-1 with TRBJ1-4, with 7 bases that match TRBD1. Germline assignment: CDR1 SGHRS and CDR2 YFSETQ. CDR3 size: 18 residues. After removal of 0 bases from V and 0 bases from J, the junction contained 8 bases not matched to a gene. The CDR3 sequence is CASSLGGQALATNEKLFF. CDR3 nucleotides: TGCGCCAGCAGCTTGGGCGGACAGGCCCTCGCAACTAATGAAAAACTGTTTTTT. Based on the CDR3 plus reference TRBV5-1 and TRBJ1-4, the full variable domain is KAGVTQTPRYLIKTRGQQVTLSCSPISGHRSVSWYQQTPGQGLQFLFEYFSETQRNKGNFPGRFSGRQFSNSRSEMNVSTLELGDSALYLCASSLGGQALATNEKLFFGSGTQLSVL.

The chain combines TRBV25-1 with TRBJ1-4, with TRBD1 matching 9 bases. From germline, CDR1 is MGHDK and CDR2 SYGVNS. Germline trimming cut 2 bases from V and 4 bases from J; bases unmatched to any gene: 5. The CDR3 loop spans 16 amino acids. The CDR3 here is CASSERRGQGNEKLFF. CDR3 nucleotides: TGTGCCAGCAGTGAACGAAGGGGACAGGGTAATGAAAAACTGTTTTTT. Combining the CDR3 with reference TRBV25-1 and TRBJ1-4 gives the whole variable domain EADIYQTPRYLVIGTGKKITLECSQTMGHDKMYWYQQDPGMELHLIHYSYGVNSTEKGDLSSESTVSRIRTEHFPLTLESARPSHTSQYLCASSERRGQGNEKLFFGSGTQLSVL.

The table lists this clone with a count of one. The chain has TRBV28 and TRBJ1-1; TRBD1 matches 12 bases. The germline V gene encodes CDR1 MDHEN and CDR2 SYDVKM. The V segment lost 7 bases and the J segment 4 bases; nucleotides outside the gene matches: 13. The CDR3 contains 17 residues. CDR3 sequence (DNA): TGTGCCAGCACTTATTCCGGGACAGGGGGCTTGGGCACTGAAGCTTTCTTT. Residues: CASTYSGTGGLGTEAFF.

CDR3 sequence (DNA): TGTGCCAGTAGTATCCGACAGAGAAACTATGGCTACACCTTC. Protein product: CASSIRQRNYGYTF. The gene calls are TRBV19 and TRBJ1-2; D might be TRBD1 (5 bases). This CDR3 has 14 amino acids. CDR1 and CDR2 (germline): LNHDA, SQIVND (reference sequence). Trimming pared 3 bases from V and 2 bases from J, leaving 10 bases between. Variable domain in full (rest from reference TRBV19 and TRBJ1-2): DGGITQSPKYLFRKEGQNVTLSCEQNLNHDAMYWYRQDPGQGLRLIYYSQIVNDFQKGDIAEGYSVSREKKESFPLTVTSAQKNPTAFYLCASSIRQRNYGYTFGSGTRLTVV.

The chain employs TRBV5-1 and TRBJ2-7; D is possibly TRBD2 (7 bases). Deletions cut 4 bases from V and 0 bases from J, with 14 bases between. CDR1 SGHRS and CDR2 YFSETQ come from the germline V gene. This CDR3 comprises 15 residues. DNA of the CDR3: TGCGCCAGCAGCGGGGGGGCTAGCAGCTCCTACGAGCAGTACTTC. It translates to CASSGGASSSYEQYF.

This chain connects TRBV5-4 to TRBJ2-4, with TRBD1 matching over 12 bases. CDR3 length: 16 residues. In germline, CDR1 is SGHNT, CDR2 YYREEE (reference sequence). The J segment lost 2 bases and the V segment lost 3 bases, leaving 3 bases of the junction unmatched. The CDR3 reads CASSSGTGGPKNIQYF. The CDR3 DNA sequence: TGTGCCAGCAGCTCTGGGACAGGGGGCCCCAAAAACATTCAGTACTTC.

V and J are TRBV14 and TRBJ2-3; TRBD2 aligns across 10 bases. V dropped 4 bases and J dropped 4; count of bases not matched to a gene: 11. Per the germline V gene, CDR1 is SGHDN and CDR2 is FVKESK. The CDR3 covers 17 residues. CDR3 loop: CASSPKSGRAPPDTQYF. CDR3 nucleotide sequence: TGTGCCAGCAGCCCTAAAAGCGGGAGGGCCCCCCCAGATACGCAGTATTTT. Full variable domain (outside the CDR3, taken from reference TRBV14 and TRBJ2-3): EAGVTQFPSHSVIEKGQTVTLRCDPISGHDNLYWYRRVMGKEIKFLLHFVKESKQDESGMPNNRFLAERTGGTYSTLKVQPAELEDSGVYFCASSPKSGRAPPDTQYFGPGTRLTVL.

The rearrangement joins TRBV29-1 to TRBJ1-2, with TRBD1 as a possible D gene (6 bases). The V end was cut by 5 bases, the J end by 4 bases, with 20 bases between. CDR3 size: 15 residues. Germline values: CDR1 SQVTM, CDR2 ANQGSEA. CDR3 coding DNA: TGCAGCGTTCACACCCTGACAGGTCGGATCTATGGCTACACCTTC. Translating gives CSVHTLTGRIYGYTF. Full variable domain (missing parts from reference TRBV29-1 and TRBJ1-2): SAVISQKPSRDICQRGTSLTIQCQVDSQVTMMFWYRQQPGQSLTLIATANQGSEATYESGFVIDKFPISRPNLTFSTLTVSNMSPEDSSIYLCSVHTLTGRIYGYTFGSGTRLTVV.

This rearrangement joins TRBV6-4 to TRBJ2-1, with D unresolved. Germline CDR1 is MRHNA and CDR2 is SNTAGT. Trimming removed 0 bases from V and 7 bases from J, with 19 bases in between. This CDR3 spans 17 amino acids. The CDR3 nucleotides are TGTGCCAGCAGTGACTCTCTCAGCCCCCGACCCAGGAATGAGCAGTTCTTC. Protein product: CASSDSLSPRPRNEQFF.

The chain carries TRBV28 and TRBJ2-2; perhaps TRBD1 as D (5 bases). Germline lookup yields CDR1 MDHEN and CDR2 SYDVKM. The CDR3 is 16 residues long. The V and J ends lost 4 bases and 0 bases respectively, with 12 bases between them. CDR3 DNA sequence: TGTGCCAGCAGTTCGTCCAGGGTTGCGAACACCGGGGAGCTGTTTTTT. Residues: CASSSSRVANTGELFF.

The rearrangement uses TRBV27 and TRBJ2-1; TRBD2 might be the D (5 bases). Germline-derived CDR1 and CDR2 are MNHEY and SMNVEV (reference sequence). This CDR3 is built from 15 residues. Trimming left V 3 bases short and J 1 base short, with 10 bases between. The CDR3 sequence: CASSFRGESYNEQFF. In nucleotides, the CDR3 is TGTGCCAGCAGTTTTCGGGGAGAATCCTACAATGAGCAGTTCTTC.

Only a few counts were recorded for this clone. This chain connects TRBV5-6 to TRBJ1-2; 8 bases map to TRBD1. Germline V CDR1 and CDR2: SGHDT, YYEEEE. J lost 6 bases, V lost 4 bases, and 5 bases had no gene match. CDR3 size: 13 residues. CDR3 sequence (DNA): TGTGCCAGCAGCGCGGACAGGGCCGATGGCTACACCTTC. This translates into CASSADRADGYTF.

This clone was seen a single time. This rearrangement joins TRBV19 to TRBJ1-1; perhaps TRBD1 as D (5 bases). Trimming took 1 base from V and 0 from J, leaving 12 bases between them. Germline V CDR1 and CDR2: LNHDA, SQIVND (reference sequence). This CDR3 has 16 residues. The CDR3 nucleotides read TGTGCCAGTAGTATAGCTGGGGCCGTGATGAACACTGAAGCTTTCTTT. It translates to CASSIAGAVMNTEAFF.

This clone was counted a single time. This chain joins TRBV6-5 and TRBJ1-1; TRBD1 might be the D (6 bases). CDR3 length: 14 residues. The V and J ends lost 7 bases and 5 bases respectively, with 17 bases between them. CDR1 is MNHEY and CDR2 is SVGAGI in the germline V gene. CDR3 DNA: TGTGCCAGCAAGGGAGGGAGGCAGGGGACTGAAGCTTTCTTT. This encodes CASKGGRQGTEAFF.

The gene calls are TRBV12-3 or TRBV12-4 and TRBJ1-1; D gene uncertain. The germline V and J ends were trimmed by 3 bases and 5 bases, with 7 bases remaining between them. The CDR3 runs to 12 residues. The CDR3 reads CASSFGRTEAFF. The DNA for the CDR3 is TGTGCCAGCAGTTTTGGCAGGACTGAAGCTTTCTTT.

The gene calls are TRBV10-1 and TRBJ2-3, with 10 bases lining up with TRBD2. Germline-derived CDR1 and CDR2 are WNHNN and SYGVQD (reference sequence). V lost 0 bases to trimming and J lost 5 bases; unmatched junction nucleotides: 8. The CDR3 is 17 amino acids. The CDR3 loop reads CASSESGTAGGRDTQYF. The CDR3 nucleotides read TGCGCCAGCAGTGAGTCGGGGACAGCGGGAGGGCGAGATACGCAGTATTTT.

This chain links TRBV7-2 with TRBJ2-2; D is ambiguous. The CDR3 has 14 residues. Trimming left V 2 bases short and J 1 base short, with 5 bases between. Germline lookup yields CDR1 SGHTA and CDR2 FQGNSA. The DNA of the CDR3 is TGTGCCAGCAGCTTATCGGTGAACACCGGGGAGCTGTTTTTT. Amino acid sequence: CASSLSVNTGELFF.

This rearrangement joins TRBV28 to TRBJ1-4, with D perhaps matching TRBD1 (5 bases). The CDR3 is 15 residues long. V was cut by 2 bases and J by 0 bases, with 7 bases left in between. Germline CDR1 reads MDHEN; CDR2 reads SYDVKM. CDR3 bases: TGTGCCAGCAGTTTACTGACAGCAACTAATGAAAAACTGTTTTTT. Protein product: CASSLLTATNEKLFF.